This T cell receptor beta chain was sequenced in a study of T cell responses to AZD1222 COVID-19 vaccine. The germline V gene encodes CDR1 ENHRY and CDR2 SYGVKD. The CDR3 is 13 residues long. Trimming left V 7 bases short and J 5 bases short, with 12 bases between. Study conclusions and caveats: Spike regions recognized by vaccine-associated CD4 TCRs spanned the protein, led by 160-218 and 743-854. At baseline, seropositivity was found in only a handful of AZD1222 recipients.

The protocol was immunoSEQ multiplex PCR, while the TCRdb copy is restricted to in-frame clones and leaves out a portion. The sample has 120,000 to 150,000 clones, approximately 88% seen once. To note about this clone: Its antigen is undetermined.

The TCR sequence derives from an adult in good health. The source was peripheral blood, collected on day 0 of AZD1222 vaccination. The genes are TRBV10-3 and TRBJ1-5, with D maybe TRBD1 (5 bases). The CDR3 nucleotides read TGTGCCATCACCGGGGCCCCCGATCAGCCCCAGCATTTT. It yields the protein CAITGAPDQPQHF.